Listed below are T cell receptor beta chains from one sample, sequenced in a study of blood T cell repertoires in COVID-19. Clones were read by immunoSEQ multiplex PCR, and TCRdb kept only the in-frame ones, dropping some. Of about 190,000 clones detected, 80% to 85% appear once; the ten largest clones hold approximately 19%. The sample taken for sequencing was peripheral blood. All receptors derive from a human donor in a cohort sampled during active COVID-19. CDR3s leave out the opening cysteine and the closing phenylalanine or tryptophan.

V gene	J gene	CDR3 protein
TRBV5-3	TRBJ1-3	ARSLAVMSYTIY
TRBV18	TRBJ2-2	ASSSGGANTGELF
TRBV6-5	TRBJ1-5	ASIMTGNQPQH
TRBV30	TRBJ1-5	AWSKQGNQPQH
TRBV11-3	TRBJ2-1	ASSQGSSYNEQF
TRBV5-4	TRBJ2-3	ASSRSGASTDTQY
TRBV7-3	TRBJ2-2	ASSLESQGNTGELF
TRBV5-1	TRBJ2-2	ASGLAGGNTGELF
TRBV7-9	TRBJ1-1	ASSNLEGQVMNTEAF
TRBV19	TRBJ2-2	ASSLVGTPTGELF
TRBV10-3	TRBJ1-2	ASGGPQPAGGYT
TRBV19	TRBJ2-5	ASSMVGPTGTGSETQY
TRBV6-6	TRBJ2-2	ASSRGQGAPGELF
TRBV24-1	TRBJ1-6	ATRDTVNSPLH
TRBV2	TRBJ2-7	ASTLMGTVTSYEQY
TRBV24-1	TRBJ1-5	ATRESGNQPQH
TRBV5-4	TRBJ2-3	ASSDSRDRGGTDTQY
TRBV7-2	TRBJ1-1	ASSPGQGTEAF
TRBV10-3	TRBJ2-2	AISSGTGELF
TRBV5-3	TRBJ2-1	ARSSPKKCVARPSYNEQF
TRBV7-9	TRBJ2-3	ASSLVGTSTDTQY
TRBV3-1/TRBV3-2	TRBJ2-3	ASSQLASGRVDTQY
TRBV21-1	TRBJ2-1	ASGLLSYNEQF